This T cell receptor beta chain was recovered during a study of cytomegalovirus exposure and HLA in healthy donors. Healthy bone marrow donors formed the donor group. This clone was observed a few times. Antigen unknown. General study results and limits: Specific recognition of CMV antigens was confirmed in vitro for a few chains (all CMV-associated). TCR beta chain V- and J-gene trimming was linked, in a later analysis, to a missense variant in DCLRE1C.

The PCR contained 60 Vbeta and 13 Jbeta primers. TCRdb keeps only in-frame clones here, not all; method: immunoSEQ multiplex PCR. The table lists about 140,000 clones, roughly two thirds of them singletons. Sequencing input: PBMCs. The source is a human donor in good health.

CDR3 residues: CASSLVYSGSNLAKNIQYF. The DNA of the CDR3 is TGTGCCAGCAGCTTAGTTTATAGCGGGAGTAATCTAGCCAAAAACATTCAGTACTTC. This rearrangement joins TRBV7-9 to TRBJ2-4, with 9 bases that match TRBD2. From germline, CDR1 is SEHNR and CDR2 FQNEAQ (reference sequence). The junction had 10 bases not matched to a gene; V was cut back by 1 base and J by 0 bases. The CDR3 is made up of 19 amino acids.